The rows below give T cell receptor beta chains drawn from one sample of a study of radiotherapy plus CTLA-4 blockade in lung cancer. Here immunoSEQ multiplex PCR was the method, and the copy in TCRdb shows in-frame clones only, minus some. The data contain some 96,000 clones, around 88% of them seen just once; the ten biggest clones take up 4.9%. The material was peripheral blood, obtained from a patient treated with radiotherapy plus ipilimumab. These receptors originate from a human donor with non-small cell lung cancer that progressed on radiotherapy plus ipilimumab. Both conserved end residues are part of each CDR3. Each record gives: clone size, V gene, CDR3 protein. Clone size appears in some rows only: once, few, many, or a class for an expanded clone.

clone size: NA; V gene: TRBV11-2; CDR3 protein: CASSQTGYQETQYF
clone size: NA; V gene: TRBV7-3; CDR3 protein: CASTKLAAVSYNEQFF
clone size: NA; V gene: TRBV10-3; CDR3 protein: CAISESTLITPSRQRYGYTF
clone size: once; V gene: TRBV6-5; CDR3 protein: CASSPNSGGTEAFF
clone size: NA; V gene: TRBV7-9; CDR3 protein: CASSPRDRANTEAFF
clone size: NA; V gene: TRBV4-2; CDR3 protein: CASSPGQADYGYTF
clone size: once; V gene: TRBV7-3; CDR3 protein: CASSLQLAGNNEQFF
clone size: NA; V gene: TRBV5-1; CDR3 protein: CASSRQAGGDENLFF
clone size: NA; V gene: TRBV4-1; CDR3 protein: CASSQEGFSTGGGYTF
clone size: NA; V gene: TRBV4-1; CDR3 protein: CASSGRTVNTEAFF
clone size: few; V gene: TRBV11-3; CDR3 protein: CASSVRSTDTQYF
clone size: once; V gene: TRBV19; CDR3 protein: CASSTGTGQGRETQYF
clone size: NA; V gene: TRBV29-1; CDR3 protein: CSVESGDYGYTF
clone size: once; V gene: TRBV18; CDR3 protein: CASSPPQSGRQFF
clone size: NA; V gene: TRBV4-1; CDR3 protein: CASSQEPGSVTYEQYF
clone size: once; V gene: TRBV18; CDR3 protein: CASSFRPYEQYF
clone size: NA; V gene: TRBV7-9; CDR3 protein: CASSLSGMRNEQFF
clone size: NA; V gene: TRBV18; CDR3 protein: CASSQGRDRVYGYTF
clone size: NA; V gene: TRBV14; CDR3 protein: CASSQDGPYEQYF
clone size: NA; V gene: TRBV27; CDR3 protein: CASSLYPGAGLETQYF
clone size: NA; V gene: TRBV6-5; CDR3 protein: CASSYGAGRNEQFF
clone size: NA; V gene: TRBV6-5; CDR3 protein: CASSYRALSYNEQFF
clone size: NA; V gene: TRBV29-1; CDR3 protein: CSATSASTDTQYF
clone size: NA; V gene: TRBV27; CDR3 protein: CASSLQGAQGGYTF
clone size: NA; V gene: TRBV4-2; CDR3 protein: CASSQRPEFEQYF
clone size: NA; V gene: TRBV5-1; CDR3 protein: CASSTRTGGNTEAFF
clone size: NA; V gene: TRBV2; CDR3 protein: CASSEAKQGTLAYNEQFF
clone size: few; V gene: TRBV7-2; CDR3 protein: CASSPGLIDYGYTF
clone size: NA; V gene: TRBV18; CDR3 protein: CASSPSIAGGPDTQYF
clone size: NA; V gene: TRBV30; CDR3 protein: CAWSVVKESAEAFF
clone size: once; V gene: TRBV7-9; CDR3 protein: CASSLNREVGNTIYF
clone size: NA; V gene: TRBV18; CDR3 protein: CASSRDTLNTEAFF
clone size: NA; V gene: TRBV5-1; CDR3 protein: CASSLNQGATGANVLTF
clone size: NA; V gene: TRBV27; CDR3 protein: CASSFNGRRFNEQFF
clone size: NA; V gene: TRBV7-9; CDR3 protein: CASSLTTAGVIHNEQFF
clone size: NA; V gene: TRBV2; CDR3 protein: CASSEARGDQPQHF
clone size: NA; V gene: TRBV7-9; CDR3 protein: CASSLDLEQGDTQYF
clone size: NA; V gene: TRBV5-1; CDR3 protein: CASSTVPGQNTGELFF
clone size: NA; V gene: TRBV5-1; CDR3 protein: CASSLEGTTYEQYF
clone size: NA; V gene: TRBV4-1; CDR3 protein: CASSHGQGLTQPQHF
clone size: NA; V gene: TRBV14; CDR3 protein: CASSPLDLAGSLKFPNEQFF
clone size: once; V gene: TRBV4-1; CDR3 protein: CASSPSRQGWTEAFF
clone size: NA; V gene: TRBV18; CDR3 protein: CASSLLAGGTDTQYF
clone size: NA; V gene: TRBV11-3; CDR3 protein: CASSPGTSGSNEQYF
clone size: NA; V gene: TRBV11-3; CDR3 protein: CASSFSLNNEQFF
clone size: NA; V gene: TRBV30; CDR3 protein: CAWRTRESSGANVLTF
clone size: NA; V gene: TRBV12-5; CDR3 protein: CASGLGLGNTGELFF
clone size: NA; V gene: TRBV14; CDR3 protein: CASSQERREFYEQYF
clone size: NA; V gene: TRBV21-1; CDR3 protein: CASTLDRGHNEQFF
clone size: NA; V gene: TRBV7-2; CDR3 protein: CASSARGVGISYEQYF
clone size: NA; V gene: TRBV29-1; CDR3 protein: CSVVGYLLSQETQYF
clone size: NA; V gene: TRBV7-6; CDR3 protein: CASSFALGEAFF
clone size: NA; V gene: TRBV7-9; CDR3 protein: CGQGIAGANVLTF
clone size: NA; V gene: TRBV9; CDR3 protein: CASSARGRVDGYTF
clone size: once; V gene: TRBV29-1; CDR3 protein: CSARSGSWNEQYF
clone size: NA; V gene: TRBV15; CDR3 protein: CATRTGREGYKSTQYF
clone size: NA; V gene: TRBV29-1; CDR3 protein: CSAAGGTGTEAFF
clone size: NA; V gene: TRBV20-1; CDR3 protein: CSARIAGVEYF